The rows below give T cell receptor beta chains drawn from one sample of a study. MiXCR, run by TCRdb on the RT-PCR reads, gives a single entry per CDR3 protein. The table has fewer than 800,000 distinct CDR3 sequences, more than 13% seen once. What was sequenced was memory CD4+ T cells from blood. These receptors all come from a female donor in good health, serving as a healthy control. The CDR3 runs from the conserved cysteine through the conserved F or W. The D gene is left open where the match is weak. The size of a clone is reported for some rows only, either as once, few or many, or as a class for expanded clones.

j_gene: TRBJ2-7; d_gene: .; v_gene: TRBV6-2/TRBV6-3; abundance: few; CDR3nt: TGTGCCAGCCGGACACAAACCTACGAGCAGTACTTC; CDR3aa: CASRTQTYEQYF
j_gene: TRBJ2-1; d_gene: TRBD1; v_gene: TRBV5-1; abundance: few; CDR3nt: TGCGCCAGCAGCCTGGGGAATACAGGGGTTTCTGAGCAGTTCTTC; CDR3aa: CASSLGNTGVSEQFF
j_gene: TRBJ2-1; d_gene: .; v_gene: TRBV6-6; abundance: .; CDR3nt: TGTGCCAGCAGTTACTTTACTGAGCAGTTCTTC; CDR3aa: CASSYFTEQFF
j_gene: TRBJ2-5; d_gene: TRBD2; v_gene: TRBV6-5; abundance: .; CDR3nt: TGTGCCAGCGCTCGGGGGGGGGGGCGAGAGACCCAGTACTTC; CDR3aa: CASARGGGRETQYF
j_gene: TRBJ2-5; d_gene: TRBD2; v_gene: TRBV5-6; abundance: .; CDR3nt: TGTGCCAGCAGCCACATACTAGCGGGAGGACAAGAGACCCAGTACTTC; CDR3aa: CASSHILAGGQETQYF
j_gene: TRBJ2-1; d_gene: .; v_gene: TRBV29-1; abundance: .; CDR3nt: TGCAGCGTTGTAGTAGGGGCAGCTTTTGACAATGAGCAGTTCTTC; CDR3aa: CSVVVGAAFDNEQFF
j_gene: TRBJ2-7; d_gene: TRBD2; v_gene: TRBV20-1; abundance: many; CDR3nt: TGCAGTGCTAGAGAAGCGGGAGCCTCCTACGAGCAGTACTTC; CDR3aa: CSAREAGASYEQYF
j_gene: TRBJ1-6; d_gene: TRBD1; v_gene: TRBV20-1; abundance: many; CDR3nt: TGCAGTGCCGACCCCGGGACAGGGAGCTATAATTCACCCCTCCACTTT; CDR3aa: CSADPGTGSYNSPLHF
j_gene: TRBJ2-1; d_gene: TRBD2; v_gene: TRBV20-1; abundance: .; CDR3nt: TGCAGTGGGCGGGAGGGATACAATGAGCAGTTCTTC; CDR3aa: CSGREGYNEQFF
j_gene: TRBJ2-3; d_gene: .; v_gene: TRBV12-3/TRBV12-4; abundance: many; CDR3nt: TGTGCCAGCAGGACCAACATATACACAGATACGCAGTATTTT; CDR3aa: CASRTNIYTDTQYF
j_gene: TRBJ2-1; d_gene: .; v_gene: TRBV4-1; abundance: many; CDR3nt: TGCGCCAGCAGCCAAGATTGGGGGAGCTCCTACAATGAGCAGTTCTTC; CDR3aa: CASSQDWGSSYNEQFF
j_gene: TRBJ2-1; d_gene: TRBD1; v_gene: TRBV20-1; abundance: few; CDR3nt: TGCAGTGCTCTCGACAGGGTGGGTTACAATGAGCAGTTCTTC; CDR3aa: CSALDRVGYNEQFF
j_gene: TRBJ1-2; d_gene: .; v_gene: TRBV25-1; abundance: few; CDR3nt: TGTGCCAGCAGTGCACTGTCAGGGGTAGGCTACACCTTC; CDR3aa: CASSALSGVGYTF
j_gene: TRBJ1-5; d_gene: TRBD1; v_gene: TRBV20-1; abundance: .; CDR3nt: TGCAGTGCTAGCTCACAGGGGAGGCCTAGCAATCAGCCCCAGCATTTT; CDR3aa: CSASSQGRPSNQPQHF
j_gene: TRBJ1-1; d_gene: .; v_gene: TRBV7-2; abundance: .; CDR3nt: TGTGCCAGCAGCTTAGTAGGGCAGGGCGTCACTGAAGCTTTCTTT; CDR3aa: CASSLVGQGVTEAFF
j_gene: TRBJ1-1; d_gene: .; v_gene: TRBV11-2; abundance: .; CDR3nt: TGTGCCAGCAGCTTAGATGGGAAGGGAGCTTTGGCTTTCTTT; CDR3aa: CASSLDGKGALAFF
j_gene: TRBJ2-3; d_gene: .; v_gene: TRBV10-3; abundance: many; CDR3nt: TGTGCCATCAGTGACCCCAAAGACCCTAAAGGAGCAGATACGCAGTATTTT; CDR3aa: CAISDPKDPKGADTQYF
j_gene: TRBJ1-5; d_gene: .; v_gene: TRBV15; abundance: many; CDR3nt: TGTGCCACCAGCAGAGGGGGGGGGTATCAGCCCCAGCATTTT; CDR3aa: CATSRGGGYQPQHF
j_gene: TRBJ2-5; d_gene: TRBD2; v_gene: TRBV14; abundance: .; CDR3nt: TGTGCCAGCAGCCAATACGGGGGGGGAGAGACCCAGTACTTC; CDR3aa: CASSQYGGGETQYF
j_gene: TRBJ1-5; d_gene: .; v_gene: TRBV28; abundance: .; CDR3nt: TGTGCCAGCAGCCCTATCCTAGGGGATCAGCCCCAGCATTTT; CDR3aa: CASSPILGDQPQHF
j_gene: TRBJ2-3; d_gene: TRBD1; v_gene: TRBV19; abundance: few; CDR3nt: TGTGCCAGTAGTCCCTGGACAGGGGCTAGTACAGATACGCAGTATTTT; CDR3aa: CASSPWTGASTDTQYF
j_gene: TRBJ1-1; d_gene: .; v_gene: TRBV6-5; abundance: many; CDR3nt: TGTGCCAGCAGTTACCTGAGCCTTACGGGGGACACTGAAGCTTTCTTT; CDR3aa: CASSYLSLTGDTEAFF
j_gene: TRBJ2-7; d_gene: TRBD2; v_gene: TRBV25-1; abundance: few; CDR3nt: TGTGCCAGCAGTGTGGCGGGAGAGGGATACGAGCAGTACTTC; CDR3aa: CASSVAGEGYEQYF
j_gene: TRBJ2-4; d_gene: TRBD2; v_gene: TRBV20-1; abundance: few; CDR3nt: TGCAGTGCTAACGACCCGGGGGGACTAGCCAAAAACATTCAGTACTTC; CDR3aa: CSANDPGGLAKNIQYF
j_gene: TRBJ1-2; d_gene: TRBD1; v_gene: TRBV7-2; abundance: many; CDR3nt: TGTGCCAGCAGCTCCAACCCGACAGGGGGACTCTCTTGGGGCTACACCTTC; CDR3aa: CASSSNPTGGLSWGYTF
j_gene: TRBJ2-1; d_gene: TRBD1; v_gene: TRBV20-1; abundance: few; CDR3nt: TGCAGTGCCTCAACGACAGGGAACTACTACAATGAGCAGTTCTTC; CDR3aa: CSASTTGNYYNEQFF
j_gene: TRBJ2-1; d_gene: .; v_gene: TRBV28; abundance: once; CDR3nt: TGTGCCAGCAGATCGACCGGGACCTACAATGAGCAGTTCTTC; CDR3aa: CASRSTGTYNEQFF
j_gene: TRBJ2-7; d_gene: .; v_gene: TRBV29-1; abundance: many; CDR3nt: TGCAGCGTTGTTCAGAGCTCCTACGAGCAGTACTTC; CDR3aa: CSVVQSSYEQYF
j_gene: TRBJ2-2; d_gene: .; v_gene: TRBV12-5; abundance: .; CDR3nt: TGTGCTAGTGGTTTCGGCCTCACCGGGGAGCTGTTTTTT; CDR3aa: CASGFGLTGELFF
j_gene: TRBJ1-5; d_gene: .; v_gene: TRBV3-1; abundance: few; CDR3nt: TGTGCCAGCAGCCAAGTCTTGGGGGGCAATCAGCCCCAGCATTTT; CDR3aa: CASSQVLGGNQPQHF
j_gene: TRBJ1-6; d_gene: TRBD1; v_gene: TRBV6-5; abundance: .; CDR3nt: TGTGCCAGCAGAAGGGACAGGGGATCGAATTCACCCCTCCACTTT; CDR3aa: CASRRDRGSNSPLHF
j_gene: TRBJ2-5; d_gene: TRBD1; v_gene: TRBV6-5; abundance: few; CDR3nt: TGTGCCAGCAGACCGCGACAGGGGAGAGAGACCCAGTACTTC; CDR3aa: CASRPRQGRETQYF
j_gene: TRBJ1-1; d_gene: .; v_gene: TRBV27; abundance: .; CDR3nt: TGTGCCAGCAACCCTGGGGCCACAAGAAACACTGAAGCTTTCTTT; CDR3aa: CASNPGATRNTEAFF
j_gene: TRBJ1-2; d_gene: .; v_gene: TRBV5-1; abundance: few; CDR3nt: TGCGCCAGCAGCCTGTCCCCCGGGGGCTATGGCTACACCTTC; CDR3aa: CASSLSPGGYGYTF
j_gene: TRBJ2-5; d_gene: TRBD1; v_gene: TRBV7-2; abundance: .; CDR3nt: TGTGCCAGCGAAAGGGGGCTACAAGAGACCCAGTACTTC; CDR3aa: CASERGLQETQYF
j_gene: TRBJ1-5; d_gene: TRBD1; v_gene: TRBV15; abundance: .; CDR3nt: TGTGCCACCAGCAGAAGACAGGGGGAGAATAGCAATCAGCCCCAGCATTTT; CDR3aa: CATSRRQGENSNQPQHF
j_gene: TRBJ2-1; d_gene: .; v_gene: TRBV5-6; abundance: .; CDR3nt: TGTGCCAGCAGCGCCCGGGACGGCACAGATACGCAGTTCTTC; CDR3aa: CASSARDGTDTQFF
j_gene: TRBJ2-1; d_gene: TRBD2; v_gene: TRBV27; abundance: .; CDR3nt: TGTGCCAGCAGTTTATGGGGACTAGCGGGAGGAATCTCCTGGAATGAGCAGTTCTTC; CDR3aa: CASSLWGLAGGISWNEQFF
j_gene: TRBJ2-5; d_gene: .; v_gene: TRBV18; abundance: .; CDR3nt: TGTGCCAGCTCACCGACAGGACCACCTTCTCAAGAGACCCAGTACTTC; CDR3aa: CASSPTGPPSQETQYF
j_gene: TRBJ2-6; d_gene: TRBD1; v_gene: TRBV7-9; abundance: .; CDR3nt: TGTGCCAGCAGGGCACCGGGACAGCTTTCCGGGGCCAACGTCCTGACTTTC; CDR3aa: CASRAPGQLSGANVLTF
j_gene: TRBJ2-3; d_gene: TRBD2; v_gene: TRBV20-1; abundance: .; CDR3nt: TGCAGTGCTAGTCGACTAGCGGGAGCTGGTACGCAGTATTTT; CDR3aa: CSASRLAGAGTQYF
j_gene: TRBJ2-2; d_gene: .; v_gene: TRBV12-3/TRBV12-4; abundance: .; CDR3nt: TGTGCCAGCAGTTTACAGATTCTCACCGGGGAGCTGTTTTTT; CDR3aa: CASSLQILTGELFF
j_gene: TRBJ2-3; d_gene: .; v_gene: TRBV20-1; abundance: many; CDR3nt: TGCAGTGCAAGGACTTACACAGATACGCAGTATTTT; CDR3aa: CSARTYTDTQYF
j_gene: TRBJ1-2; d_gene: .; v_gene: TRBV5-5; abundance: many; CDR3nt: TGTGCCAGCATTCCCGGGATGGGGCGTGAGGCCTATGGCTACACCTTC; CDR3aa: CASIPGMGREAYGYTF
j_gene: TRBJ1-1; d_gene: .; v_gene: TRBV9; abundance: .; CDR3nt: TGTGCCAGCAGCGTAGTGGACTTATGGAACACTGAAGCTTTCTTT; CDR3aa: CASSVVDLWNTEAFF
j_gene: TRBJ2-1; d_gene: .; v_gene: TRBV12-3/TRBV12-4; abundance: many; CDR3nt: TGTGCCAGCAGTTTATGGCAGGGCGCTGGGGGTGAGCAGTTCTTC; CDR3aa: CASSLWQGAGGEQFF
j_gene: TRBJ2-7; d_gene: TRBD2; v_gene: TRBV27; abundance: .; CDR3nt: TGTGCCAGCAGTTCCCGACTAGCGGGACCTTCCTACGAGCAGTACTTC; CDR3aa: CASSSRLAGPSYEQYF
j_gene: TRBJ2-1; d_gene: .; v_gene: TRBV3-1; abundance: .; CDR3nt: TGTGCCAGCAGCCACGGGATCGGGGGAAGGGGTGAGCAGTTCTTC; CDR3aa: CASSHGIGGRGEQFF
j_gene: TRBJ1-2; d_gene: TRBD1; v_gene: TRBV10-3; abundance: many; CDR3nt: TGTGCCATCAGTGACGGACACGGGACAGGGACGGATGGCTACACCTTC; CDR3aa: CAISDGHGTGTDGYTF
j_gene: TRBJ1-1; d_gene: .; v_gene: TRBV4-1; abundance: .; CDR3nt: TGCGCCAGCAGCCAAGAACGGAGTACTGAAGCTTTCTTT; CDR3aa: CASSQERSTEAFF
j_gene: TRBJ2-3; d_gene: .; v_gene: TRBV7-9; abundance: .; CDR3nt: TGTGCCAGCAGCTTTCTAGCGTCCCAGGCAGATACGCAGTATTTT; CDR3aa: CASSFLASQADTQYF
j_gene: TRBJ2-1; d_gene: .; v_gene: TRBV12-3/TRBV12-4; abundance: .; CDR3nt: TGTGCCAGCAGTTTTTGGGGGAATTCGGAGAATGAGCAGTTCTTC; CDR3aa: CASSFWGNSENEQFF
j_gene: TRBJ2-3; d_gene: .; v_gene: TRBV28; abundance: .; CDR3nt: TGTGCCAGCAGGGCTCCCGTGGGCACAGATACGCAGTATTTT; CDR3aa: CASRAPVGTDTQYF
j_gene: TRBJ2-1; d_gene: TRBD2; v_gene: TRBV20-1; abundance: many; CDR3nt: TGCAGTGCTGGGACTAGCGGGAGGAACGATGAGCAGTTCTTC; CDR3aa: CSAGTSGRNDEQFF
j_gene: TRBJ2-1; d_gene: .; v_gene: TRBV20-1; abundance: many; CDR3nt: TGCAGTGCTAAGCAATGGAATGAGCAGTTCTTC; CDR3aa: CSAKQWNEQFF
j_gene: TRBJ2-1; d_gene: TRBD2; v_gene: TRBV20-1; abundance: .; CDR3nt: TGCAGTGCTGGACTAGCGGGAGGGCCGGGATACAATGAGCAGTTCTTC; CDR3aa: CSAGLAGGPGYNEQFF
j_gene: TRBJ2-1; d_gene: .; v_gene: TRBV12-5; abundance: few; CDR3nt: TGTGCTAGTGGTTATAGCGCTCCCGGAACTTACAATGAGCAGTTCTTC; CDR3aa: CASGYSAPGTYNEQFF
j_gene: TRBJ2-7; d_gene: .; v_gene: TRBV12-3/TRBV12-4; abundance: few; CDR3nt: TGTGCCAGCAGTTTCCCAGGGACCTTCTACGAGCAGTACTTC; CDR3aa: CASSFPGTFYEQYF
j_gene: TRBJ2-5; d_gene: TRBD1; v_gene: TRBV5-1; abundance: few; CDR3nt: TGCGCCAGCAGGACCGGGACAGGGTTAGAGACCCAGTACTTC; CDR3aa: CASRTGTGLETQYF
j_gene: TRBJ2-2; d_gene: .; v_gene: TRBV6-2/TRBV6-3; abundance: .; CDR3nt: TGTGCCAGCGAAGGGGACACCACCGGGGAGCTGTTTTTT; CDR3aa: CASEGDTTGELFF